This is a list of T cell receptor beta chains from one sample in a study of CD8+ T cells in alopecia areata. Profiled with immunoSEQ multiplex PCR; TCRdb holds only in-frame clones, not every one. The sample records under 25,000 clones, over 50% being singletons. The material was skin, obtained at week 4, from a patient treated with tofacitinib. These receptors were collected from a human donor with alopecia areata. Both conserved end residues are part of each CDR3. Each record gives: CDR3 DNA, CDR3 protein, V gene, D gene, clone size, J gene. A D gene is named only where the DNA matches it firmly. Only some rows state a clone size, as once, few, many or a class for expanded clones.

TGTGCCAGCAGGAAGGGGGGGTTTGGGGAGACCCAGTACTTC CASRKGGFGETQYF TRBV6-6 NA NA TRBJ2-5
TGTGCCAGCAGTTTCGATAAAGGGGAAGCTTTCTTT CASSFDKGEAFF TRBV28 NA medium-sized TRBJ1-1
TGTGCCAGCAGTTTTGAGGGTTTCGGGGGGTCACCCCTCCACTTT CASSFEGFGGSPLHF TRBV27 NA NA TRBJ1-6
TGCGCCAGCAGCCAAGCCCCGGGGGGACAGGGTTCTTTAAATCAGCCCCAGCATTTT CASSQAPGGQGSLNQPQHF TRBV4-3 TRBD1 NA TRBJ1-5
TGTGCCAGCAGGGGACAGGGTGGGACTGAAGCTTTCTTT CASRGQGGTEAFF TRBV6-4 TRBD1 NA TRBJ1-1
TGTGCCAGCAGCTATAACACCGGGGAGCTGTTTTTT CASSYNTGELFF TRBV11-2 NA NA TRBJ2-2
TGTGCCAGCGCTGGGGGGAATCATGGTGAAGCTTTCTTT CASAGGNHGEAFF TRBV7-2 NA NA TRBJ1-1
TGTGCCAGCAGCCCCCTCACAGGGGTAGAGGACGGCTACACCTTC CASSPLTGVEDGYTF TRBV5-6 TRBD1 few TRBJ1-2
TGTGCCAGCAGCTTAGGGGGCCGATCCTACGAGCAGTACTTC CASSLGGRSYEQYF TRBV11-1 NA NA TRBJ2-7
TGTGCCAGCAGCGTGGGTGGTGGGGGGAGCTACAATGAGCAGTTCTTC CASSVGGGGSYNEQFF TRBV9 NA NA TRBJ2-1
TGTGCCAGCAGCCGGGACAGGGGGCAGGAAAAACTGTTTTTT CASSRDRGQEKLFF TRBV6-5 TRBD1 NA TRBJ1-4
TGTGCCAGCAGCGCAACGGGACAACCGAACACTGAAGCTTTCTTT CASSATGQPNTEAFF TRBV9 NA NA TRBJ1-1
TGTGCCAGCTGTCAGGGGGGGGTTAAGCCCCAGCATTTT CASCQGGVKPQHF TRBV28 TRBD1 once TRBJ1-5
TGCGCCAGCAGCGCGCGACACAACACTGAAGCTTTCTTT CASSARHNTEAFF TRBV5-1 NA NA TRBJ1-1
TGTGCCAGCTCCCTCCGCAGCCCAGCAACTAATGAAAAACTGTTTTTT CASSLRSPATNEKLFF TRBV18 NA NA TRBJ1-4
TGTGCCAGCAGTTTAGCACTCCCATCCTACGAGCAGTACTTC CASSLALPSYEQYF TRBV28 NA NA TRBJ2-7
TGTGCCAGCAGCGACAGGGGGCTGAACTATGGCTACACCTTC CASSDRGLNYGYTF TRBV27 TRBD1 NA TRBJ1-2
TGTGCCAGCAGTGAATTGGACGGCTCCTACAATGAGCAGTTCTTC CASSELDGSYNEQFF TRBV2 NA NA TRBJ2-1
TGCGCCAGCAGCCAGGGCTTTAAGAACACTGAAGCTTTCTTT CASSQGFKNTEAFF TRBV4-1 NA NA TRBJ1-1
TGTGCCAGTAGTATGGTTGGGCCCGGGGAGCTGTTTTTT CASSMVGPGELFF TRBV19 NA NA TRBJ2-2
TGTGCCAGCAGCGCGCGAGATACGCAGTATTTT CASSARDTQYF TRBV13 NA NA TRBJ2-3
TGTGCCAGCAGCTTGGAACAGGTCTCTAACTATGGCTACACCTTC CASSLEQVSNYGYTF TRBV5-4 NA few TRBJ1-2
TGTGCCAGCAGTGATTCGGGTGGTTGGCAGGGGGTCCACGAGCAGTACTTC CASSDSGGWQGVHEQYF TRBV2 TRBD1 NA TRBJ2-7
TGTGCCAGCAGCTTAGGTCCGATCTACGAGCAGTACTTC CASSLGPIYEQYF TRBV7-6 NA NA TRBJ2-7
TGTGCCAGCAGCACCGGACAGGGTGACTACGAGCAGTACTTC CASSTGQGDYEQYF TRBV21-1 NA NA TRBJ2-7
TGCAGTGCTAGCGGTAATCAGCCCCAGCATTTT CSASGNQPQHF TRBV20-1 NA NA TRBJ1-5
TGTGCCAGCAGGGGGAAATCCCAGGGCTACACCGGGGAGCTGTTTTTT CASRGKSQGYTGELFF TRBV25-1 NA NA TRBJ2-2
TGCAGCGTTGAAAAGGGACAGGACTATGGCTACACCTTC CSVEKGQDYGYTF TRBV29-1 TRBD1 NA TRBJ1-2
TGTGCCAGCAGTCTCCAGAATAGCAATCAGCCCCAGCATTTT CASSLQNSNQPQHF TRBV27 NA NA TRBJ1-5
TGTGCCACCAGCAGAACAGGGGAACTCCACCTGTACAATGAGCAGTTCTTC CATSRTGELHLYNEQFF TRBV15 TRBD1 NA TRBJ2-1
TGTGCCATCAGTGCGGTCGGCGGGGGCCGCTACAATGAGCAGTTCTTC CAISAVGGGRYNEQFF TRBV10-3 NA NA TRBJ2-1
TGTGCCTGGAGTCCGGGGAGGAGCGAGCAGTACTTC CAWSPGRSEQYF TRBV30 NA few TRBJ2-7
TGTGCCATCAGTGAATTGAGATCCGGGACAGGGGGCAATCAGCCCCAGCATTTT CAISELRSGTGGNQPQHF TRBV10-3 TRBD1 large TRBJ1-5
TGTGCCAGCTCACCACCGGGGACAGGGTACTACGAGCAGTACTTC CASSPPGTGYYEQYF TRBV18 TRBD1 few TRBJ2-7
TGTGCCATCAGTGAGCCCCGGGACAGGGAAAACATTCAGTACTTC CAISEPRDRENIQYF TRBV10-3 TRBD1 NA TRBJ2-4
TGTGCCAGCAGCAAACGAACAGGGGAAAGCTATGGCTACACCTTC CASSKRTGESYGYTF TRBV5-6 TRBD1 NA TRBJ1-2
TGTGCCAGCAGTCGCAGGTTATATCGGGACTATGGCTACACCTTC CASSRRLYRDYGYTF TRBV2 NA NA TRBJ1-2
TGTGCCAGCAGCTTAGCCCCGCCCCGGGACAGCTTCTCTGGAAACACCATATATTTT CASSLAPPRDSFSGNTIYF TRBV7-6 TRBD1 NA TRBJ1-3
TGTGCCAGCAGTTACTGGACAGGTCAAGAGACCCAGTACTTC CASSYWTGQETQYF TRBV6-6 TRBD1 NA TRBJ2-5
TGCGCCAGCAGCCAAGAGGTGACAGGGCCAGATACGCAGTATTTT CASSQEVTGPDTQYF TRBV4-3 TRBD1 NA TRBJ2-3
TGTGCCAGCAGCCCCGGGCGAATCTACGAGCAGTACTTC CASSPGRIYEQYF TRBV5-6 NA few TRBJ2-7
TGTGCCAGCAGTTTAATGGGTGGTTGGGGCCAAAATTCACCCCTCCACTTT CASSLMGGWGQNSPLHF TRBV27 NA few TRBJ1-6